This T cell receptor (beta chain) was obtained from a study of T cell clonality in common variable immunodeficiency. Both groups were predominantly of Caucasian heritage. The study's findings and limits: Reportedly, TCR beta sequences from common variable immunodeficiency showed fewer deletions and N-nucleotide insertions. CVID subjects shared fewer TCRbeta clones than healthy controls did.

This clone has at least ten counts. Antigen unknown. The read stops 3 residues short of the end of the CDR3; the missing end is completed from the germline J gene. The assay was immunoSEQ multiplex PCR, and TCRdb's table has in-frame clones only and misses some. The sample offers some 52,000 clones and no singletons, the top ten holding more than 3%. V was clipped by 6 bases and J by 8 bases, with 17 bases between them. The germline gives CDR1 SGHAT, CDR2 FQNNGV. This CDR3 contains 14 residues. The chain employs TRBV11-2 and TRBJ2-1; possibly TRBD2 for D (7 bases). The sequenced sample was peripheral blood mononuclear cells. This sequence was found in a person aged 18-70 years in good health. CDR3 bases read: TGTGCCAGCAGGAGGGGGGGAGTCATGTATGAG. Its translation is CASRRGGVMYE. The full CDR3 sequence reads CASRRGGVMYEQFF.